These 2 T cell receptor beta chains came from one sample sequenced in a study of tissue T cells after allogeneic stem cell transplantation. Generated by immunoSEQ multiplex PCR, the TCRdb table keeps only in-frame clones and is missing some. Of around 6,800 clones in the sample, roughly 47% were seen once. The sample's time point: mouse harvest day 7 after allogeneic transplant. Mouse grafts combined 10^7 T-cell-depleted bone marrow cells with 10^6 splenic CD5+ T cells. The source material was lymph node tissue. The receptor set was obtained from a female BALB/c mouse given C57BL/6 T cells with graft-versus-host disease after an allogeneic hematopoietic cell transplant.

As concerns this clone: All gene names here are mouse names. CDR3 bases read: TGTGCCAGCAGTCTCAACCAGGAGATTTCCAACGAAAGATTATTT. This gives the protein CASSLNQEISNERLF. The whole CDR3 protein is CASSLNQEISNERLFF. The chain links TRBV24 to TRBJ1-4; D is unclear. The sequence runs out 1 residue before the end of the CDR3; the remainder is reconstructed from the germline J gene. In germline, CDR1 is KGHTA, CDR2 FRNEEI. Trimming stripped 3 bases from V and 0 bases from J, with 11 bases between. The CDR3 is made up of 16 amino acids.

Points on this clone: Gene names refer to mouse genes. The read stops 1 residue short of the end of the CDR3; the missing end is completed from the germline J gene. V is TRBV13-2 and J is TRBJ2-5; 8 nucleotides align to TRBD2. V was pared by 4 bases and J by 2 bases, with 6 bases of the junction left unmatched. CDR1 and CDR2 from the germline V gene are NNHNN and SYGAGS (reference sequence). This CDR3 is 15 amino acids long. CDR3 protein: CASGSLTGAQDTQYF. CDR3 DNA (partial): TGTGCCAGCGGTTCCCTGACTGGGGCCCAAGACACCCAGTAC.